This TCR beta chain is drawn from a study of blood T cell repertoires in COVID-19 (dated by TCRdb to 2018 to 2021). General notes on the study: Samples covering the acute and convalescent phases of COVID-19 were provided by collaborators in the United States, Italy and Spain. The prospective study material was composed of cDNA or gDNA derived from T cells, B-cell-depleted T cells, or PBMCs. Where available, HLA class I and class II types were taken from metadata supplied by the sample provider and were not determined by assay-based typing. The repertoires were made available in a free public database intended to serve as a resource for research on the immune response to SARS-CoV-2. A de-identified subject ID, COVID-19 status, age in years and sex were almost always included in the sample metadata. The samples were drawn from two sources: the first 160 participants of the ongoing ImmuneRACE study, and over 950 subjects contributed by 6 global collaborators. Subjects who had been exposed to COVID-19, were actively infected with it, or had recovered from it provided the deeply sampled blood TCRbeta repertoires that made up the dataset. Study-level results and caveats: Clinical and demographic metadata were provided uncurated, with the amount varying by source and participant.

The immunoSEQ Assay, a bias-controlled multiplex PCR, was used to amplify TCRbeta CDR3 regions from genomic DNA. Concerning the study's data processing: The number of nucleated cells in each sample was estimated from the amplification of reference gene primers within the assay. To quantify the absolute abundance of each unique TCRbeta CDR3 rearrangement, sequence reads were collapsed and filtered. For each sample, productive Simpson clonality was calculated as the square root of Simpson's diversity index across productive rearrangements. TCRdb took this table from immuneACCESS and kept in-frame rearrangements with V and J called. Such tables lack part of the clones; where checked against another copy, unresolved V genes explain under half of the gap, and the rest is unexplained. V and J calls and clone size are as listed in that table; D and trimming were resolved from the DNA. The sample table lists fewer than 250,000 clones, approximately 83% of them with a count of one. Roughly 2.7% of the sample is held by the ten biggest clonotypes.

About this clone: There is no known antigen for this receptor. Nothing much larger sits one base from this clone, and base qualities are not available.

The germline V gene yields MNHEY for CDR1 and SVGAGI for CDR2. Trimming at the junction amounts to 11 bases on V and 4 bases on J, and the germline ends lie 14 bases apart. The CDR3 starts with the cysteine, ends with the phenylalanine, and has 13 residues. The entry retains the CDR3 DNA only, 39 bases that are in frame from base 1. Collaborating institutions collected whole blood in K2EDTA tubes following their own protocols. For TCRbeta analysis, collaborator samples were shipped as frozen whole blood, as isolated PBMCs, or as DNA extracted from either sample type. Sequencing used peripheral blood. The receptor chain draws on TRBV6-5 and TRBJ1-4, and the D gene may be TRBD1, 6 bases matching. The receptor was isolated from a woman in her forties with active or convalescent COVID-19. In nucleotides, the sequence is TGTGCCTGCCGAAGGGGGAATAATGAAAAACTGTTTTTT. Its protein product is CACRRGNNEKLFF.